The 8 T cell receptor beta chains below were found in one sample sequenced in a study of cytomegalovirus exposure and HLA in healthy donors. The PCR contained 60 Vbeta and 13 Jbeta primers. Sequencing was performed with immunoSEQ multiplex PCR; in TCRdb, only in-frame clones are kept and a portion is missing. The sample yields 150,000 to 180,000 clones, roughly 77% seen once. Sequenced material: PBMCs. Receptors were obtained from a man younger than 40 in good health and CMV-seropositive.

The chain employs TRBV27 and TRBJ1-4, with 8 bases aligning to TRBD1. Germline V gives CDR1 MNHEY, CDR2 SMNVEV (reference sequence). The V and J ends lost 4 bases and 4 bases, in that order; junction bases with no gene match: 8. The length of the CDR3 is 16 residues. CDR3 in amino acids: CASSSRWTGNNEKLFF. As DNA, the CDR3 is TGTGCCAGCAGTTCCCGGTGGACAGGGAATAATGAAAAACTGTTTTTT.

This chain joins TRBV9 and TRBJ1-1, with D unresolved. The V and J ends lost 3 bases and 10 bases respectively, with 19 bases between them. The CDR3 sequence is 14 residues long. CDR1 and CDR2 (germline): SGDLS, YYNGEE. CDR3 nucleotide sequence: TGTGCCAGCAGCGCCAGTACCTTGGGAGTTGGAGCTTTCTTT. Translation: CASSASTLGVGAFF.

This chain links TRBV6-1 with TRBJ1-1; no reliable D call. The V end was cut by 0 bases, the J end by 1 base, with 9 bases between. Germline V gene lookup returns CDR1 MNHNS and CDR2 SASEGT. This CDR3 comprises 15 residues. DNA of the CDR3: TGTGCCAGCAGTGAAGCGAGCGCTAGGAACACTGAAGCTTTCTTT. This gives the protein CASSEASARNTEAFF.

This chain connects TRBV6-5 to TRBJ1-5; 7 nucleotides agree with TRBD1. Germline CDR1 MNHEY, CDR2 SVGAGI. The ends lost 9 bases at V and 6 bases at J; junction bases unmatched: 8. The CDR3 extends over 13 amino acids. CDR3 DNA: TGTGCCAGTTCAGACAGGGAGGCTCAGCCCCAGCATTTT. As protein: CASSDREAQPQHF.

CDR3 amino acids: CASSVGPSNEQFF. The CDR3 DNA reads TGTGCCAGCAGCGTAGGTCCCAGCAATGAGCAGTTCTTC. This sequence joins TRBV9 and TRBJ2-1, with D unclear. This CDR3 spans 13 amino acids. The germline CDR1 and CDR2 sequences are SGDLS and YYNGEE. V dropped 0 bases and J dropped 6 bases, with 7 bases sitting between them.

This rearrangement joins TRBV7-9 to TRBJ2-3; D perhaps matches TRBD2 (5 bases). The CDR3 loop spans 14 amino acids. Germline V gene data show CDR1 as SEHNR and CDR2 as FQNEAQ (reference sequence). The V and J ends lost 4 bases and 7 bases respectively, with 15 bases between them. The chain's CDR3 is CASSSPGFENTQYF. The CDR3, as DNA: TGTGCCAGCAGCTCCCCGGGATTTGAGAATACGCAGTATTTT.

In nucleotides, the CDR3 is TGTGCCAGCAGCTTCACAGGGGCCTACGAGCAGTACTTC. It specifies CASSFTGAYEQYF. The V and J genes are TRBV7-2 and TRBJ2-7; 7 bases agree with TRBD1. Looked up from germline, CDR1 is SGHTA and CDR2 is FQGNSA. The CDR3 extends over 13 amino acids. The ends lost 3 bases at V and 2 bases at J; junction bases unmatched: 1.

This chain uses TRBV4-1 with TRBJ1-5; 9 bases match TRBD1. Germline V CDR1 and CDR2: MGHRA, YSYEKL. The CDR3 totals 15 residues. The J segment lost 7 bases and the V segment lost 4 bases, leaving 8 bases of the junction unmatched. CDR3 protein: CASSRTQGAGQPQHF. DNA for the CDR3: TGCGCCAGCAGCCGCACACAGGGGGCTGGGCAGCCCCAGCATTTT.